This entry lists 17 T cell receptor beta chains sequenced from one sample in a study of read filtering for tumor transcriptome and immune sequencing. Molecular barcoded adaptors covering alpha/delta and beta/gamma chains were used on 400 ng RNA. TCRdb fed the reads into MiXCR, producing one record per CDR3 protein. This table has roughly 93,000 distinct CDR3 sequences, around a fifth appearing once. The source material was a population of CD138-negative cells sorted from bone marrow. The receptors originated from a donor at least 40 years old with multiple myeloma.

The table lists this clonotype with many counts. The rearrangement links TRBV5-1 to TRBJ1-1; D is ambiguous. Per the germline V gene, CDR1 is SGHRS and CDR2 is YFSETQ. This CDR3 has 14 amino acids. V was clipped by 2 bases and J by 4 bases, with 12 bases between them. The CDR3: CASSFLGEGTEAFF. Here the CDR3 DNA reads TGCGCCAGCAGCTTTCTGGGAGAGGGCACTGAAGCTTTCTTT. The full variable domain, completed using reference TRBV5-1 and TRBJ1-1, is KAGVTQTPRYLIKTRGQQVTLSCSPISGHRSVSWYQQTPGQGLQFLFEYFSETQRNKGNFPGRFSGRQFSNSRSEMNVSTLELGDSALYLCASSFLGEGTEAFFGQGTRLTVV.

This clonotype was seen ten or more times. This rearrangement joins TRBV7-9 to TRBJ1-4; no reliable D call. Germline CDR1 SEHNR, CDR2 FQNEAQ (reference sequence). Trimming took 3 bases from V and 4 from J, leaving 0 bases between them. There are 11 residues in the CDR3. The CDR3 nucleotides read TGTGCCAGCAGCTTTAATGAAAAACTGTTTTTT. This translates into CASSFNEKLFF.

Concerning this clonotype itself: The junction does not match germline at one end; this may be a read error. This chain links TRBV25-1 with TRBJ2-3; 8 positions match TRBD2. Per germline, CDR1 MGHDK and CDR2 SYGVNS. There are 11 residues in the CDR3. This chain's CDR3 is CAGSGGQGQYF. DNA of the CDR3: TGTGCCGGCAGCGGGGGCCAGGGGCAGTATTTT.

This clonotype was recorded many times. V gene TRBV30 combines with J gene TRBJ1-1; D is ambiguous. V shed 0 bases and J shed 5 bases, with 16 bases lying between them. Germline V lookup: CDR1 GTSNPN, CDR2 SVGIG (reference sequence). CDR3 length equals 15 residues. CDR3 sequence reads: CAWSVDTGETTEAFF. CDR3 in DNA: TGTGCCTGGAGTGTTGACACCGGAGAAACGACTGAAGCTTTCTTT.

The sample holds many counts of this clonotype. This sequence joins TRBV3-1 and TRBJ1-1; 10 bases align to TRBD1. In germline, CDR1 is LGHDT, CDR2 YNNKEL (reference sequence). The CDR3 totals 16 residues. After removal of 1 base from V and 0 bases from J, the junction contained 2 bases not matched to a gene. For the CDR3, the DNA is TGTGCCAGCAGCCAAGTGGGACAGGGGATGAACACTGAAGCTTTCTTT. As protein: CASSQVGQGMNTEAFF.

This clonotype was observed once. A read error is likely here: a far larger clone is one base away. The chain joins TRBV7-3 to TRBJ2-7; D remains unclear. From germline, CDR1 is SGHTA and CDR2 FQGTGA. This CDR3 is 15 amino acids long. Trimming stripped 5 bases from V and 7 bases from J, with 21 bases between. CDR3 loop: CASSPGGSSYNEQYF. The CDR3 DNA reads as TGTGCCAGCAGCCCGGGCGGCAGCTCCTACAATGAGCAGTACTTC.

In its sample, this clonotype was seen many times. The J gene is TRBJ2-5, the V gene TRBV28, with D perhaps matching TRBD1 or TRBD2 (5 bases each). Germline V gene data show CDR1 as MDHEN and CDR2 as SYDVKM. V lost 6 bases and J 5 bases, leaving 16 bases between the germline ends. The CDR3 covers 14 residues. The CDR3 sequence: CASSPLGGYETQYF. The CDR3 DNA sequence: TGTGCCAGCAGCCCCCTTGGGGGATACGAGACCCAGTACTTC.

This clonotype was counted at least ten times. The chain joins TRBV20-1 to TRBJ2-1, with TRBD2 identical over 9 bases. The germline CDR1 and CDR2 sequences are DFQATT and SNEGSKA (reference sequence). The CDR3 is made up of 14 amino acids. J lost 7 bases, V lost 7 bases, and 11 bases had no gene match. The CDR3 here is CSVTRSGGKNEQFF. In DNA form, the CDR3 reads TGCAGTGTTACGAGAAGCGGGGGGAAAAATGAGCAGTTCTTC.

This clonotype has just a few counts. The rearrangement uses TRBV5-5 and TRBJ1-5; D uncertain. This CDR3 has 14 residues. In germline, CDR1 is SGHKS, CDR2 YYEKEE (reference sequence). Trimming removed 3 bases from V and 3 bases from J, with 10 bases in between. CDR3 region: CASSSDLANQPQHF. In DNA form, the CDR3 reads TGTGCCAGCAGCTCGGACCTGGCCAATCAGCCCCAGCATTTT.

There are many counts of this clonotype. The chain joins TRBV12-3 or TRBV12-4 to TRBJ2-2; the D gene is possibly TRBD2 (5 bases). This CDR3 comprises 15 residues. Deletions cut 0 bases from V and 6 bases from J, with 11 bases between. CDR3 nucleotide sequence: TGTGCCAGCAGTTTAGCTGGGCGGGCCGCCGGGGAGCTGTTTTTT. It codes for CASSLAGRAAGELFF.

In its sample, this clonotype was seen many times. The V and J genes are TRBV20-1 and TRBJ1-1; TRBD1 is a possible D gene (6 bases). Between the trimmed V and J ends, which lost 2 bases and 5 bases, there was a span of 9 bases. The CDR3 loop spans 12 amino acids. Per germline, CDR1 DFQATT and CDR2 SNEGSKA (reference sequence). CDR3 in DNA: TGCAGTGCTAGACCCAGGGGTACTGAAGCTTTCTTT. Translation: CSARPRGTEAFF.

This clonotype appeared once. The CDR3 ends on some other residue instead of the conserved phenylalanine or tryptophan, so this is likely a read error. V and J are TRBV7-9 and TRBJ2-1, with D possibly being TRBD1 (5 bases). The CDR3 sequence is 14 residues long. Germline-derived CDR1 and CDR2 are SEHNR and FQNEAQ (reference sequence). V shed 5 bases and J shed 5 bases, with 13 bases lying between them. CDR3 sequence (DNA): TGTGCCAGCAGCCCTCGACAGAAGCACAATGAGCAGTTCCTC. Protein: CASSPRQKHNEQFL.

CDR3 sequence: CASSPRVLNTEAFF. The CDR3 DNA follows: TGTGCCAGCAGTCCAAGGGTCTTGAACACTGAAGCTTTCTTT. V gene TRBV6-6 combines with J gene TRBJ1-1; D is unresolved. CDR3 size: 14 residues. CDR1 is MNHNY, CDR2 SVGAGI, per germline (reference sequence). V dropped 5 bases and J dropped 0 bases, with 10 bases sitting between them.

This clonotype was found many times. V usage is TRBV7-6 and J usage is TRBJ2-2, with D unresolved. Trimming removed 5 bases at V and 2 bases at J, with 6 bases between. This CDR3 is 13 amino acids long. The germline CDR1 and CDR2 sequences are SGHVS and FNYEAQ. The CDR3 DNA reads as TGTGCCAGCAGCCATGATAACACCGGGGAGCTGTTTTTT. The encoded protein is CASSHDNTGELFF.

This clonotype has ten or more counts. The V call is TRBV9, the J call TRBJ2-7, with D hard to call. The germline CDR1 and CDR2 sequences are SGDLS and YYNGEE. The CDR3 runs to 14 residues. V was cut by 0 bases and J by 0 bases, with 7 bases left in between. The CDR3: CASSVGQSSYEQYF. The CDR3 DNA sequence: TGTGCCAGCAGCGTAGGCCAGAGCTCCTACGAGCAGTACTTC.

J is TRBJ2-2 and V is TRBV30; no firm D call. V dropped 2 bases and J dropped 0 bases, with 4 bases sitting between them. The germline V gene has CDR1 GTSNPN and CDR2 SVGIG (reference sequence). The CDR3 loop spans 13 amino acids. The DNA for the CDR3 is TGTGCCTGGAGTCCGACGAACACCGGGGAGCTGTTTTTT. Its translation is CAWSPTNTGELFF. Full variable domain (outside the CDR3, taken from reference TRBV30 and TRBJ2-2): SQTIHQWPATLVQPVGSPLSLECTVEGTSNPNLYWYRQAAGRGLQLLFYSVGIGQISSEVPQNLSASRPQDRQFILSSKKLLLSDSGFYLCAWSPTNTGELFFGEGSRLTVL.

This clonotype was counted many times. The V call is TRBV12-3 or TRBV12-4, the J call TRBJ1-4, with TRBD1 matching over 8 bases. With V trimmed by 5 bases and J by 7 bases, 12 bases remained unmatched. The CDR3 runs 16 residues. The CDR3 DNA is TGTGCCAGCAGTAGGATTTTAGGGACAGGACTTGAAAAACTGTTTTTT. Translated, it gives CASSRILGTGLEKLFF.